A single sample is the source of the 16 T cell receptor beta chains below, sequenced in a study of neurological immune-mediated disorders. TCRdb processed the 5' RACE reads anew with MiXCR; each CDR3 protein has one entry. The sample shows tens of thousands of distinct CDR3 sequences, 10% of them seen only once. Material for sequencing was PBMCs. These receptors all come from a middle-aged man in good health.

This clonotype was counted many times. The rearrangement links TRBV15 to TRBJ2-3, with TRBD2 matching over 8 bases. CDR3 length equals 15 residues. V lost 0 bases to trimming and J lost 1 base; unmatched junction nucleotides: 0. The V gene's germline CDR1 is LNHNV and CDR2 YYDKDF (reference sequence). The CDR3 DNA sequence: TGTGCCACCAGCAGAGAGCGGGGGGGCACAGATACGCAGTATTTT. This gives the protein CATSRERGGTDTQYF.

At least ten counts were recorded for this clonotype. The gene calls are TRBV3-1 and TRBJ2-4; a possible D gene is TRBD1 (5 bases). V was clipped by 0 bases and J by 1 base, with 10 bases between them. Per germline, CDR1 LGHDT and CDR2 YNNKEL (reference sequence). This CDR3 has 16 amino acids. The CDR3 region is CASSQEDKEAKNIQYF. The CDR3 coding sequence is TGTGCCAGCAGCCAAGAGGACAAGGAGGCCAAAAACATTCAGTACTTC. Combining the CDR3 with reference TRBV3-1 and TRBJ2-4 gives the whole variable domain DTAVSQTPKYLVTQMGNDKSIKCEQNLGHDTMYWYKQDSKKFLKIMFSYNNKELIINETVPNRFSPKSPDKAHLNLHINSLELGDSAVYFCASSQEDKEAKNIQYFGAGTRLSVL.

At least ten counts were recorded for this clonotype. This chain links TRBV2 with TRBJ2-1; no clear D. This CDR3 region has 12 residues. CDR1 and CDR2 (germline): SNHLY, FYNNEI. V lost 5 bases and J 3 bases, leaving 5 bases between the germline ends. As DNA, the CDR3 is TGTGCCAGCAGTTTCGACTACAATGAGCAGTTCTTC. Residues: CASSFDYNEQFF.

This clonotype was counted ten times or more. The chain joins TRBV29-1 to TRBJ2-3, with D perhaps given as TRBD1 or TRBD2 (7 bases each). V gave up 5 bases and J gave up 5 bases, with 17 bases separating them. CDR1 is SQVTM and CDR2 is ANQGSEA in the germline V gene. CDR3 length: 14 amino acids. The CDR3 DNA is TGCAGCGTTAGCGGGACAGAATCACAAGATACGCAGTATTTT. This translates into CSVSGTESQDTQYF.

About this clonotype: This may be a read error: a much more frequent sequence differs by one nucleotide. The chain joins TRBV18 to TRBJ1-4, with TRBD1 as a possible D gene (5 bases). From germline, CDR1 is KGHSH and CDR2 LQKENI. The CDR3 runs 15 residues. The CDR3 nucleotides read TGTGCCAGCTCAGGAGGGACCGCAACTAATGAAAAACGGTTTTTT. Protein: CASSGGTATNEKRFF.

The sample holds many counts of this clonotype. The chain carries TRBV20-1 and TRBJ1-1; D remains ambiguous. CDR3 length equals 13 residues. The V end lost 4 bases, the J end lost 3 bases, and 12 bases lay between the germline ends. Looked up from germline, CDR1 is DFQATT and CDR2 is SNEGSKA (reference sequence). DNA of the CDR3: TGCAGTGCTAACGGGAACAAGCACACTGAAGCTTTCTTT. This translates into CSANGNKHTEAFF.

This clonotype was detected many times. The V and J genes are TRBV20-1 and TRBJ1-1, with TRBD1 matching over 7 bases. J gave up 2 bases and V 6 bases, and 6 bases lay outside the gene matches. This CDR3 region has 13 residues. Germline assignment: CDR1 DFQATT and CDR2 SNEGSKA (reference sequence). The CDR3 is CSAGGQRNTEAFF. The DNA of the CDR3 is TGCAGTGCCGGGGGACAGCGAAACACTGAAGCTTTCTTT.

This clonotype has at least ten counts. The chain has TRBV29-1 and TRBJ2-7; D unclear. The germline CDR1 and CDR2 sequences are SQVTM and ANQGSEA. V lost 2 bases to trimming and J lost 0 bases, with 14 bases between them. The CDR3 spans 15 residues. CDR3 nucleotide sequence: TGCAGCGTTGAATATGCAGGCCCAAACTCCTACGAGCAGTACTTC. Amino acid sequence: CSVEYAGPNSYEQYF.

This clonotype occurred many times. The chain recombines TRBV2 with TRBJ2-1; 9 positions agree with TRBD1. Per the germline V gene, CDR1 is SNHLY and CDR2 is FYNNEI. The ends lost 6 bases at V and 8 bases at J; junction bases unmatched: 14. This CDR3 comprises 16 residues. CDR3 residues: CASRRDRAFTRDEQFF. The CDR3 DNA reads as TGTGCCAGCAGGCGGGACAGGGCCTTTACACGCGATGAGCAGTTCTTC.

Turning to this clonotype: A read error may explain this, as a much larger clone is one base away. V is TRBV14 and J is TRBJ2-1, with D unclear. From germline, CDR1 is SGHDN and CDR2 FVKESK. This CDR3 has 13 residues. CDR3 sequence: CVSSRRSYNEQFF. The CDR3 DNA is TGTGTCAGCAGTCGCAGAAGTTACAATGAGCAGTTCTTC.

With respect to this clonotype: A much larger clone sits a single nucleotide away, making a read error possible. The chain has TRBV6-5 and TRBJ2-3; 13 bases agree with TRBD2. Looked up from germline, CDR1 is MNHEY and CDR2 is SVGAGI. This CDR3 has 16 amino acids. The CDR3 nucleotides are TGTGCCAGCAGTCGACTAGCGGGGGGAGTTACAGATAGGCAGTATTTT. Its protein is CASSRLAGGVTDRQYF.

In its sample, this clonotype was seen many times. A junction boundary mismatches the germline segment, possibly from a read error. The DNA of the CDR3 is TGTGCCAGCAGCCTAGCCGGGACTAGCGGGAGCCACCCCTACAATGAGCAGTTCTTC. Residues: CASSLAGTSGSHPYNEQFF. The chain has TRBV7-6 and TRBJ2-1, with 14 bases fitting TRBD2. Germline V gives CDR1 SGHVS, CDR2 FNYEAQ. This CDR3 contains 19 residues. Supplemented by reference TRBV7-6 and TRBJ2-1, the full variable domain reads GAGVSQSPRYKVTKRGQDVALRCDPISGHVSLYWYRQALGQGPEFLTYFNYEAQQDKSGLPNDRFSAERPEGSISTLTIQRTEQRDSAMYRCASSLAGTSGSHPYNEQFFGPGTRLTVL.

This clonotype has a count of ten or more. CDR3 protein: CASSRGTQGEQYF. CDR3 DNA: TGTGCCAGCTCACGGGGGACACAAGGGGAGCAGTACTTC. The chain combines TRBV18 with TRBJ2-7; maybe TRBD1 (6 bases). V lost 4 bases and J lost 7, with 14 bases in between. CDR3 length: 13 residues. Germline-derived CDR1 and CDR2 are KGHSH and LQKENI.

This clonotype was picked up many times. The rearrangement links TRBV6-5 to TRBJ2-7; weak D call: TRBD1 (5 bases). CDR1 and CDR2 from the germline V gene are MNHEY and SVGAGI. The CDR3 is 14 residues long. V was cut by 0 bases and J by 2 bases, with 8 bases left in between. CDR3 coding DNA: TGTGCCAGCAGTTACTCGGCAGGGCCCTACGAGCAGTACTTC. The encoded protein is CASSYSAGPYEQYF.

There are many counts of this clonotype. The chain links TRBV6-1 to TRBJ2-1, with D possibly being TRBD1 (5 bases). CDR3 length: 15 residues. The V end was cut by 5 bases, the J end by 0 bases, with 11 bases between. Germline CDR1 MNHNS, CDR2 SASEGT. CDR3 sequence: CASSPQGSSYNEQFF. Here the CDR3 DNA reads TGTGCCAGCAGTCCGCAGGGCTCCTCCTACAATGAGCAGTTCTTC.

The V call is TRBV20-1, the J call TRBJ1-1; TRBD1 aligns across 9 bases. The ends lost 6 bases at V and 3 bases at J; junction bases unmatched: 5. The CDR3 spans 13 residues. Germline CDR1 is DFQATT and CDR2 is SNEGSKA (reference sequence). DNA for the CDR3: TGCAGTGCCAGGACAGGGGAGGACACTGAAGCTTTCTTT. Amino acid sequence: CSARTGEDTEAFF.